The clone carrying this T cell receptor beta chain was seen at least ten times. The making of cDNA relied on 5'RACE with 10-nucleotide random UMIs. Using its own MiXCR run on the 5' RACE reads, TCRdb lists one record per CDR3 protein. There are about 17,000 distinct CDR3 sequences in the sample; roughly 3.2% occur only once, and roughly a fifth lies in the top ten. In Maryland, USA, blood bank volunteers were the healthy controls. For sorted libraries, the input was 1 million CD4+ or CD8+ T cells. The sample comes from a study of neurological immune-mediated disorders. The sequenced sample consisted of CD8+ T cells from blood. The receptor was isolated from a woman between 40 and 50 years old in good health.

DNA for the CDR3: TGCAGTGCTAGAGAAGGGAAAGGGGCCTTCCATGAGCAGTTCTTC. The encoded protein is CSAREGKGAFHEQFF. The chain uses TRBV20-1 and TRBJ2-1; a weak D match, TRBD1 (5 bases). Trimming cost V 0 bases and J 8 bases, with 17 bases left between them. Per germline, CDR1 DFQATT and CDR2 SNEGSKA (reference sequence). This CDR3 spans 15 amino acids.